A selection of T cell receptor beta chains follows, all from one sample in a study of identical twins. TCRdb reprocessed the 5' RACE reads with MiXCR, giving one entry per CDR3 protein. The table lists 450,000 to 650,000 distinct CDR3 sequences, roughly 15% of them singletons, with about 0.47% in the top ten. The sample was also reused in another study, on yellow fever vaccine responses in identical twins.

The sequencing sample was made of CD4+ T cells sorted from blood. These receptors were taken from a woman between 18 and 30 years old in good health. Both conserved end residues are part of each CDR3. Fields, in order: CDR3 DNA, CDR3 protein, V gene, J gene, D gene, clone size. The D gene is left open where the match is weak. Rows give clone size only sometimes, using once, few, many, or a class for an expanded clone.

cdr3_nt: TGCAGCGTTCGAGACAGGGGGTATACAGATACGCAGTATTTT; cdr3_aa: CSVRDRGYTDTQYF; v_call: TRBV29-1; j_call: TRBJ2-3; d_call: TRBD1; clone_size: many
cdr3_nt: TGTGCCAGCAGCCAAGTGATCAGCGACACCGGGGAGCTGTTTTTT; cdr3_aa: CASSQVISDTGELFF; v_call: TRBV4-2; j_call: TRBJ2-2; d_call: NA; clone_size: few
cdr3_nt: TGCGCCAGCAGCGCGGACAGGGGGCGCGGGACCACCGGGGAGCTGTTTTTT; cdr3_aa: CASSADRGRGTTGELFF; v_call: TRBV5-1; j_call: TRBJ2-2; d_call: TRBD1; clone_size: NA
cdr3_nt: TGCAGTGCTTTAGCGGGAGTGTTCAATGAGCAGTTCTTC; cdr3_aa: CSALAGVFNEQFF; v_call: TRBV20-1; j_call: TRBJ2-1; d_call: TRBD2; clone_size: NA
cdr3_nt: TGCGCCAGCAGATCGATCGACAGTTACAATGAGCAGTTCTTC; cdr3_aa: CASRSIDSYNEQFF; v_call: TRBV5-1; j_call: TRBJ2-1; d_call: NA; clone_size: NA
cdr3_nt: TGTGCCAGCAGTTTAGAAACAGTGAACACTGAAGCTTTCTTT; cdr3_aa: CASSLETVNTEAFF; v_call: TRBV12-3/TRBV12-4; j_call: TRBJ1-1; d_call: NA; clone_size: NA
cdr3_nt: TGCGCCAGCAGCCAAGAGTCGGGGCTAGCGGGGCAAGAGACCCAGTACTTC; cdr3_aa: CASSQESGLAGQETQYF; v_call: TRBV4-1; j_call: TRBJ2-5; d_call: TRBD2; clone_size: few
cdr3_nt: TGTGCCAGCAGTTTAAAGTCGAAAGTTTGGACTGAAGCTTTCTTT; cdr3_aa: CASSLKSKVWTEAFF; v_call: TRBV28; j_call: TRBJ1-1; d_call: NA; clone_size: few
cdr3_nt: TGCAGTGCACAGGACCTAGGATCACCTACCCATTACAATGAGCAGTTCTTC; cdr3_aa: CSAQDLGSPTHYNEQFF; v_call: TRBV20-1; j_call: TRBJ2-1; d_call: NA; clone_size: few
cdr3_nt: TGTGCCAGTAGTCCCCGAGCCTCAGGGTCAGAGACCCAGTACTTC; cdr3_aa: CASSPRASGSETQYF; v_call: TRBV19; j_call: TRBJ2-5; d_call: NA; clone_size: NA
cdr3_nt: TGCGCCAGCAGCCAAGATATCGGGACCTACGAGCAGTACTTC; cdr3_aa: CASSQDIGTYEQYF; v_call: TRBV4-1; j_call: TRBJ2-7; d_call: NA; clone_size: NA
cdr3_nt: TGTGCCAGCAGCCAAGGGGGGACGGCTAATGAAAAACTGTTTTTT; cdr3_aa: CASSQGGTANEKLFF; v_call: TRBV14; j_call: TRBJ1-4; d_call: NA; clone_size: NA
cdr3_nt: TGTGCCAGCAGTCCCCTGGGAGCGGACCTTCAAGAGACCCAGTACTTC; cdr3_aa: CASSPLGADLQETQYF; v_call: TRBV6-1; j_call: TRBJ2-5; d_call: NA; clone_size: NA
cdr3_nt: TGTGCCAGCAGTTTAGCCGCAGCCATGGATTCACCCCTCCACTTT; cdr3_aa: CASSLAAAMDSPLHF; v_call: TRBV6-5; j_call: TRBJ1-6; d_call: NA; clone_size: NA
cdr3_nt: TGTGCCACCAATAGCCGGGAGGGGAACAATGAGCAGTTCTTC; cdr3_aa: CATNSREGNNEQFF; v_call: TRBV10-3; j_call: TRBJ2-1; d_call: TRBD2; clone_size: NA
cdr3_nt: TGTGCCAGCAGCCAAGATCGGGGCGGTTATGGCTACACCTTC; cdr3_aa: CASSQDRGGYGYTF; v_call: TRBV3-1; j_call: TRBJ1-2; d_call: NA; clone_size: few
cdr3_nt: TGTGCCAGCAGCGCCTCCGGGACAGGGGACTACGAGCAGTACTTC; cdr3_aa: CASSASGTGDYEQYF; v_call: TRBV9; j_call: TRBJ2-7; d_call: TRBD1; clone_size: few
cdr3_nt: TGTGCCAGCAGCCAAGAATTAAAGGAGCTCGGTGGCTACACCTTC; cdr3_aa: CASSQELKELGGYTF; v_call: TRBV4-2; j_call: TRBJ1-2; d_call: NA; clone_size: few
cdr3_nt: TGCGCCAGCAGCTTGGAGGCCTCAGGAACCTACAATGAGCAGTTCTTC; cdr3_aa: CASSLEASGTYNEQFF; v_call: TRBV5-1; j_call: TRBJ2-1; d_call: NA; clone_size: many
cdr3_nt: TGTGCCAGCAGTTATGATACTAGCGGGAACAAGGACTTC; cdr3_aa: CASSYDTSGNKDF; v_call: TRBV6-7; j_call: TRBJ2-7; d_call: TRBD2; clone_size: NA
cdr3_nt: TGTGCCAGCAGCTTCGTCGAGAACACTGAAGCTTTCTTT; cdr3_aa: CASSFVENTEAFF; v_call: TRBV7-2; j_call: TRBJ1-1; d_call: NA; clone_size: few
cdr3_nt: TGTGCCAGCAGTTCCGACAGGGGGGGCGGCTACACCTTC; cdr3_aa: CASSSDRGGGYTF; v_call: TRBV12-3/TRBV12-4; j_call: TRBJ1-2; d_call: TRBD1; clone_size: many
cdr3_nt: TGTGCCAGCAGCCCGGACAGGGCGAGGACTTCACCCCTCCACTTT; cdr3_aa: CASSPDRARTSPLHF; v_call: TRBV7-8; j_call: TRBJ1-6; d_call: TRBD1; clone_size: NA
cdr3_nt: TGTGCCAGCAGCTTAAGGGCAGTGAAGACCGGGGAGCTGTTTTTT; cdr3_aa: CASSLRAVKTGELFF; v_call: TRBV7-8; j_call: TRBJ2-2; d_call: NA; clone_size: NA
cdr3_nt: TGTGCCAGCTCACCAGGGGGGAAGGTGAACACAGATACGCAGTATTTT; cdr3_aa: CASSPGGKVNTDTQYF; v_call: TRBV18; j_call: TRBJ2-3; d_call: NA; clone_size: NA
cdr3_nt: TGTGCCAGCAAACCCTGGGACGGGAAGTTGTTAGAGACCCAGTACTTC; cdr3_aa: CASKPWDGKLLETQYF; v_call: TRBV27; j_call: TRBJ2-5; d_call: NA; clone_size: NA
cdr3_nt: TGTGCCATCAGAGACAGGGGGCCTGGTGAGCAGTTCTTC; cdr3_aa: CAIRDRGPGEQFF; v_call: TRBV10-3; j_call: TRBJ2-1; d_call: TRBD1; clone_size: NA
cdr3_nt: TGTGCCAGCAGTGAATCACCTCCAGGGGTTGGGGCCAACGTCCTGACTTTC; cdr3_aa: CASSESPPGVGANVLTF; v_call: TRBV25-1; j_call: TRBJ2-6; d_call: NA; clone_size: NA
cdr3_nt: TGTGCCAGCAGTCCACCCCAACAGGGTAGTGAGCAGTACTTC; cdr3_aa: CASSPPQQGSEQYF; v_call: TRBV12-3/TRBV12-4; j_call: TRBJ2-7; d_call: NA; clone_size: few
cdr3_nt: TGTGCCAGCAGCTTATACCCGAGCGGGGGGAGGGCAGATACGCAGTATTTT; cdr3_aa: CASSLYPSGGRADTQYF; v_call: TRBV7-9; j_call: TRBJ2-3; d_call: TRBD2; clone_size: few
cdr3_nt: TGTGCCAGCAGCTTGGCGGGGGAGTACGATACGCAGTATTTT; cdr3_aa: CASSLAGEYDTQYF; v_call: TRBV5-6; j_call: TRBJ2-3; d_call: NA; clone_size: once
cdr3_nt: TGTGCCAGCTCAACCGGTAGGACTAGCGGGAGGGGACACCAAGAGACCCAGTACTTC; cdr3_aa: CASSTGRTSGRGHQETQYF; v_call: TRBV3-1; j_call: TRBJ2-5; d_call: TRBD2; clone_size: many
cdr3_nt: TGCGCCAGCAGCCATGCCCGGGAACGAAGCACAGATACGCAGTATTTT; cdr3_aa: CASSHARERSTDTQYF; v_call: TRBV5-1; j_call: TRBJ2-3; d_call: NA; clone_size: few
cdr3_nt: TGTGCCAGCAGCCGCACCGGGGACACTAGCGGAACCTACGAGCAGTACTTC; cdr3_aa: CASSRTGDTSGTYEQYF; v_call: TRBV6-1; j_call: TRBJ2-7; d_call: TRBD2; clone_size: few
cdr3_nt: TGCAGTGCCCGAGGAACCGCAGGGTGGGTCACACCCCTCCACTTT; cdr3_aa: CSARGTAGWVTPLHF; v_call: TRBV20-1; j_call: TRBJ1-6; d_call: NA; clone_size: NA
cdr3_nt: TGCAGCGTTGAAGGCCTATTTAGGGGTCAGGGGGACTACACCTTC; cdr3_aa: CSVEGLFRGQGDYTF; v_call: TRBV29-1; j_call: TRBJ1-2; d_call: TRBD1; clone_size: few
cdr3_nt: TGTGCCAGCAGCCAGACAGGGGGCCGCCGGAATGAGCAGTTCTTC; cdr3_aa: CASSQTGGRRNEQFF; v_call: TRBV7-9; j_call: TRBJ2-1; d_call: TRBD1; clone_size: few
cdr3_nt: TGTGCCAGCGGGCTAGGCATGGGTGAGCAGTTCTTC; cdr3_aa: CASGLGMGEQFF; v_call: TRBV12-3/TRBV12-4; j_call: TRBJ2-1; d_call: NA; clone_size: many
cdr3_nt: TGTGCCAGCAGTACGGACGGACACCGTCAGCCCCAGCATTTT; cdr3_aa: CASSTDGHRQPQHF; v_call: TRBV6-2/TRBV6-3; j_call: TRBJ1-5; d_call: NA; clone_size: NA
cdr3_nt: TGTGCCAGCAGCCCCGGACTAGCAGAGTTCAATGAGCAGTTCTTC; cdr3_aa: CASSPGLAEFNEQFF; v_call: TRBV7-8; j_call: TRBJ2-1; d_call: TRBD2; clone_size: NA
cdr3_nt: TGTGCCAGCACCCCAAGGACAGGGCTGGGTGGGGCCAACGTCCTGACTTTC; cdr3_aa: CASTPRTGLGGANVLTF; v_call: TRBV3-1; j_call: TRBJ2-6; d_call: TRBD1; clone_size: NA
cdr3_nt: TGTGCCAGCAGTTACTCGACCAGGGGGGCTACTGAAGCTTTCTTT; cdr3_aa: CASSYSTRGATEAFF; v_call: TRBV6-5; j_call: TRBJ1-1; d_call: TRBD1; clone_size: NA
cdr3_nt: TGTGCCAGCAGCAATCGAAACACTGAAGCTTTCTTT; cdr3_aa: CASSNRNTEAFF; v_call: TRBV12-3/TRBV12-4; j_call: TRBJ1-1; d_call: NA; clone_size: many
cdr3_nt: TGCAGCGTTATGAGCAATGAGCAGTTCTTC; cdr3_aa: CSVMSNEQFF; v_call: TRBV29-1; j_call: TRBJ2-1; d_call: NA; clone_size: NA
cdr3_nt: TGTGCCAGCAGCTTAGCTACATCTAGCGGGGGGGCCTACAATGAGCAGTTCTTC; cdr3_aa: CASSLATSSGGAYNEQFF; v_call: TRBV11-1; j_call: TRBJ2-1; d_call: TRBD2; clone_size: NA
cdr3_nt: TGTGCCAGCAGCTTAAGGGGTCTGAACACAGATACGCAGTATTTT; cdr3_aa: CASSLRGLNTDTQYF; v_call: TRBV7-2; j_call: TRBJ2-3; d_call: NA; clone_size: few
cdr3_nt: TGCGCCAGCAGCTGGGACGACTCTGGGGCCAACGTCCTGACTTTC; cdr3_aa: CASSWDDSGANVLTF; v_call: TRBV5-1; j_call: TRBJ2-6; d_call: NA; clone_size: few
cdr3_nt: TGCGCCAGCACCCGAACAGGGGGGCCCGGGGAGCTGTTTTTT; cdr3_aa: CASTRTGGPGELFF; v_call: TRBV10-2; j_call: TRBJ2-2; d_call: TRBD1; clone_size: few
cdr3_nt: TGCAGTGCTACTGGGGGGCCAGTCTTGGGGCAAGAGACCCAGTACTTC; cdr3_aa: CSATGGPVLGQETQYF; v_call: TRBV20-1; j_call: TRBJ2-5; d_call: NA; clone_size: NA
cdr3_nt: TGTGCCAGCAGTTTATGGGGGAGTCAACAAGAGACCCAGTACTTC; cdr3_aa: CASSLWGSQQETQYF; v_call: TRBV12-3/TRBV12-4; j_call: TRBJ2-5; d_call: NA; clone_size: few
cdr3_nt: TGCAGTGCCCCAGGGGGCCGCCCGGATGTTAGCAATCAGCCCCAGCATTTT; cdr3_aa: CSAPGGRPDVSNQPQHF; v_call: TRBV20-1; j_call: TRBJ1-5; d_call: TRBD1; clone_size: few
cdr3_nt: TGTGCCAGCAGCTTAGAGGCGGGTCCAAGGACTAGGGTGCACGAGCAGTACTTC; cdr3_aa: CASSLEAGPRTRVHEQYF; v_call: TRBV7-6; j_call: TRBJ2-7; d_call: TRBD2; clone_size: NA
cdr3_nt: TGCGCCAGCAGCTTGGAAGTTAGGTGGGCTAGCGGGACTCCCGATGAGCAGTTCTTC; cdr3_aa: CASSLEVRWASGTPDEQFF; v_call: TRBV5-1; j_call: TRBJ2-1; d_call: TRBD2; clone_size: NA
cdr3_nt: TGCGCCAGCAGCCAACCAACTAGCGGGAGGGCCAAAGATACGCAGTATTTT; cdr3_aa: CASSQPTSGRAKDTQYF; v_call: TRBV4-1; j_call: TRBJ2-3; d_call: TRBD2; clone_size: few
cdr3_nt: TGTGCCAGCAGTTACGTGGCAGGGGAGGGTACCAATCAGCCCCAGCATTTT; cdr3_aa: CASSYVAGEGTNQPQHF; v_call: TRBV6-5; j_call: TRBJ1-5; d_call: NA; clone_size: few